The rows below give T cell receptor beta chains drawn from one sample of a study of blood T cell repertoires in COVID-19. Profiled with immunoSEQ multiplex PCR; TCRdb holds only in-frame clones, not every one. The top ten hold less than 9% of the sample, which has approximately 530,000 clones, 70% to 90% seen once. The specimen was peripheral blood. The receptor source for this set is a woman in her forties or fifties with COVID-19, enrolled during active disease. Each CDR3 is given without its conserved first and last residue. Fields, in order: D gene, V gene, J gene, CDR3 protein. A D gene is named only where the DNA matches it firmly.

.	TRBV4-1	TRBJ1-2	ASSSPRAGYGYT
.	TRBV12-3/TRBV12-4	TRBJ2-1	ASRDHGGNEQF
.	TRBV3-1/TRBV3-2	TRBJ2-6	ASSLNFGTFEDSGANVLT
TRBD1	TRBV30	TRBJ1-3	AWSRDRTSGNTIY
TRBD1	TRBV2	TRBJ1-4	ASSEQGAPGKLF
.	TRBV11-3	TRBJ2-1	ASSLGPFDEQF
.	TRBV5-4	TRBJ2-7	ASSFASVYEQY
.	TRBV6-5	TRBJ1-1	ASRVREGAF
.	TRBV3-1/TRBV3-2	TRBJ1-1	ASSPYRLGTEAF
.	TRBV7-8	TRBJ2-7	ASSPRGGLRSYEQY
.	TRBV4-2	TRBJ2-1	ASSQAGRQF
TRBD1	TRBV12-3/TRBV12-4	TRBJ1-5	ASRRGLRQPQH
TRBD1	TRBV18	TRBJ1-4	ASSPTGAFNEKLF
.	TRBV3-1/TRBV3-2	TRBJ1-3	ASSQGSSGNTIY
.	TRBV21-1	TRBJ2-3	ASPNDRDREGGADTQY
.	TRBV6-5	TRBJ2-1	ASRLSQGGGGEQF
TRBD1	TRBV4-1	TRBJ1-1	ASSLTPYRGGGNTEAF
TRBD1	TRBV28	TRBJ2-2	ASSLSGTGSDTGELF